The 24 T cell receptor beta chains reported below all come from one sample, sequenced in a study of T-cell reconstitution after alpha-beta-depleted transplantation in children (dated by TCRdb to the mid-2010s). Receptors were amplified or captured by PCR. Sequenced using an Illumina HiSeq 2500. Molecular barcoding was employed in the preparation of TCR libraries, with unique molecular identifiers being used to normalize TCRbeta repertoire quantification. TCRdb passed the public sequencing reads through fastp at Q25 and MiXCR, retaining productive beta sequences. Each record represents a unique CDR3 protein, reported with the most common genes and DNA among its rows. For this sample the table gives 200,000 to 250,000 distinct CDR3 sequences, of which 8.5% to 10% were detected only once. In total, the top ten clones hold less than 8% of the sample. Here the sequenced sample was PBMCs from the stem cell graft donor, taken from the stem cell graft. These receptors were obtained from a human donor who donated a stem cell graft to a child with acute lymphoblastic leukemia.

This clonotype occurred a few times. The chain joins TRBV27 to TRBJ2-7, with D perhaps matching TRBD1 (6 bases). Germline CDR1 reads MNHEY; CDR2 reads SMNVEV (reference sequence). CDR3 length: 12 amino acids. V dropped 6 bases and J dropped 1 base, with 7 bases sitting between them. The CDR3 DNA follows: TGTGCCAGCAGACAGGGATCCTACGAGCAGTACTTC. Translating it yields CASRQGSYEQYF.

This clonotype has a count of ten or more. This chain connects TRBV29-1 to TRBJ2-1; D is perhaps TRBD2 (6 bases). Looked up from germline, CDR1 is SQVTM and CDR2 is ANQGSEA. V was pared by 4 bases and J by 2 bases, with 15 bases between. CDR3 length: 15 amino acids. CDR3 in amino acids: CSVGLAAAPYNEQFF. The CDR3 DNA reads TGCAGCGTTGGCTTAGCGGCGGCCCCCTACAATGAGCAGTTCTTC.

The table lists this clonotype with a few counts. A read error may account for a junction end that differs from germline. The chain couples TRBV3-1 to TRBJ1-5, with D unclear. Germline V gene lookup returns CDR1 LGHDT and CDR2 YNNKEL (reference sequence). The CDR3 extends over 12 amino acids. This chain's CDR3 is CASRFGNQPQHF. In DNA form, the CDR3 reads TGTGCCAGCCGCTTTGGAAATCAACCCCAGCATTTT.

The table lists this clonotype with many counts. The V gene is TRBV2, the J gene TRBJ1-6; 7 bases are shared with TRBD1. Germline V gene sequence: CDR1 SNHLY, CDR2 FYNNEI. Germline trimming cut 6 bases from V and 9 bases from J; bases unmatched to any gene: 11. The CDR3 is 15 amino acids. The CDR3 DNA reads as TGTGCCAGCAGAATGAACGAGGGGGCGGGTTCACCCCTCCACTTT. It translates to CASRMNEGAGSPLHF.

This clonotype was found a few times. The chain has TRBV6-1 and TRBJ1-1; 7 bases fit TRBD1. The length of the CDR3 is 15 residues. Trimming took 4 bases from V and 0 from J; bases not matched to a gene: 5. The germline CDR1 and CDR2 sequences are MNHNS and SASEGT. For the CDR3, the DNA is TGTGCCAGCAGTGGTCGACAGGGTATGAACACTGAAGCTTTCTTT. Residues: CASSGRQGMNTEAFF.

The V call is TRBV29-1, the J call TRBJ2-7, with 7 positions matching TRBD2. CDR3 length: 15 residues. The germline CDR1 and CDR2 sequences are SQVTM and ANQGSEA. Unmatched junction bases numbered 13, after V lost 3 bases and J lost 5 bases. For the CDR3, the DNA is TGCAGCGTTGAGACTGATGGGGGAGGGAAAGACGAGCAGTACTTC. This gives the protein CSVETDGGGKDEQYF.

This clonotype has just a few counts. This sequence joins TRBV3-1 and TRBJ1-4, with D possibly matching TRBD1 (5 bases). The CDR3 totals 15 residues. The germline gives CDR1 LGHDT, CDR2 YNNKEL (reference sequence). The germline V and J ends were trimmed by 3 bases and 7 bases, with 15 bases remaining between them. The CDR3 DNA sequence: TGTGCCAGCAGCCAGCGGAGGGGTGGAAGTGAAAAACTGTTTTTT. Translated: CASSQRRGGSEKLFF.

This rearrangement joins TRBV29-1 to TRBJ1-1, with unresolved D. The V end was cut by 3 bases, the J end by 0 bases, with 8 bases between. Germline assignment: CDR1 SQVTM and CDR2 ANQGSEA. This CDR3 has 13 residues. The CDR3 DNA follows: TGCAGCGTTGAGCGCAGAATGAACACTGAAGCTTTCTTT. Protein sequence: CSVERRMNTEAFF.

The rearrangement uses TRBV29-1 and TRBJ1-2, with 9 positions matching TRBD1. Germline assignment: CDR1 SQVTM and CDR2 ANQGSEA. This CDR3 has 14 residues. V lost 0 bases, J lost 6 bases, and 5 bases stayed unmatched. The CDR3 loop is CSVEDWDRDHGYTF. The CDR3 coding sequence is TGCAGCGTTGAAGATTGGGACAGGGACCATGGCTACACCTTC. The entire variable domain, with the rest obtained from reference TRBV29-1 and TRBJ1-2, is as follows: SAVISQKPSRDICQRGTSLTIQCQVDSQVTMMFWYRQQPGQSLTLIATANQGSEATYESGFVIDKFPISRPNLTFSTLTVSNMSPEDSSIYLCSVEDWDRDHGYTFGSGTRLTVV.

In this sample, this clonotype turned up a few times. It is unclear where the CDR3 begins or ends on the DNA, so no DNA is shown, and the CDR3 is as TCRdb lists it. V gene TRBV12-1 combines with J gene TRBJ1-4; the DNA was not used to check the table's D call, TRBD1. TRBV12-1 is described as a pseudogene. Including both end residues, the CDR3 is 15 amino acids long. The CDR3 spells CASSPWGVGIEKLFF.

There are a few counts of this clonotype. The rearrangement links TRBV7-9 to TRBJ1-1, with 9 bases that match TRBD1. The CDR3 is 17 amino acids. Germline V CDR1 and CDR2: SEHNR, FQNEAQ (reference sequence). The junction had 9 bases not matched to a gene; V was cut back by 4 bases and J by 0 bases. The CDR3 loop is CASSYWTGVGMNTEAFF. The CDR3 DNA sequence: TGTGCCAGCAGCTATTGGACAGGGGTTGGTATGAACACTGAAGCTTTCTTT.

CDR3 region: CSGGADKVNEQFF. CDR3 coding DNA: TGCAGTGGCGGGGCAGATAAAGTCAATGAGCAGTTCTTC. This chain uses TRBV20-1 with TRBJ2-1, with a possible D match to TRBD2 (6 bases). The germline CDR1 and CDR2 sequences are DFQATT and SNEGSKA (reference sequence). The CDR3 contains 13 residues. V dropped 7 bases and J dropped 6 bases, with 16 bases sitting between them.

The J gene is TRBJ1-4, the V gene TRBV12-3 or TRBV12-4; a weak D match, TRBD1 (6 bases). This CDR3 has 14 amino acids. Trimming stripped 2 bases from V and 6 bases from J, with 10 bases between. In DNA form, the CDR3 reads TGTGCCAGCAGTTTAAGGCAGGGGTATGAAAAACTGTTTTTT. Residues: CASSLRQGYEKLFF.

The CDR3 region has the DNA TGTGCCAGCAAGCTAATAGCGGAGTCGAGCTCCTACGAGCAGTACTTC. Amino acid sequence: CASKLIAESSSYEQYF. The chain uses TRBV7-2 and TRBJ2-7; weak D call: TRBD2 (6 bases). With 7 bases removed from V and 0 bases from J, the gap between germline ends came to 19 bases. CDR1 is SGHTA, CDR2 FQGNSA, per germline. The CDR3 is made up of 16 amino acids.

This clonotype occurred many times. The rearrangement links TRBV5-1 to TRBJ2-5; 8 bases map to TRBD2. V was pared by 4 bases and J by 4 bases, with 6 bases of the junction left unmatched. This CDR3 has 14 amino acids. Germline-derived CDR1 and CDR2 are SGHRS and YFSETQ. CDR3 sequence (DNA): TGCGCCAGCAGCCCCGGGACTAGGGGAGAGACCCAGTACTTC. Translated, it gives CASSPGTRGETQYF.

This sequence joins TRBV10-3 and TRBJ2-3, with 9 bases fitting TRBD1. The junction had 8 bases not matched to a gene; V was cut back by 6 bases and J by 4 bases. This CDR3 region has 15 residues. CDR1 ENHRY and CDR2 SYGVKD come from the germline V gene. This CDR3 is CAISIKQGASDTQYF. CDR3 coding DNA: TGTGCCATCAGCATAAAACAGGGGGCATCAGATACGCAGTATTTT.

This clonotype was observed at least ten times. This sequence joins TRBV10-3 and TRBJ2-2, with 13 bases identical to TRBD2. V gave up 10 bases and J gave up 1 base; unmatched junction bases: 15. Germline V lookup: CDR1 ENHRY, CDR2 SYGVKD. There are 19 residues in the CDR3. The CDR3: CATRITQLAGGLNTGELFF. The CDR3, as DNA: TGTGCCACCCGCATAACCCAACTAGCGGGGGGGCTGAACACCGGGGAGCTGTTTTTT.

The table lists this clonotype with a few counts. The chain combines TRBV29-1 with TRBJ2-5, with 7 bases lining up with TRBD1. After removal of 1 base from V and 4 bases from J, the junction contained 3 bases not matched to a gene. The CDR3 is 13 amino acids. Looked up from germline, CDR1 is SQVTM and CDR2 is ANQGSEA. For the CDR3, the DNA is TGCAGCGTTGAAGTTACAGGGGTAGAGACCCAGTACTTC. This sequence encodes CSVEVTGVETQYF.

This clonotype has a count of ten or more. J is TRBJ2-3 and V is TRBV2, with a weak D call TRBD2 (5 bases). V was clipped by 5 bases and J by 6 bases, with 15 bases between them. The CDR3 covers 14 residues. Germline loops: CDR1 SNHLY, CDR2 FYNNEI. CDR3 nucleotide sequence: TGTGCCAGCAGTCTAACCGGGCGAGGGGATACGCAGTATTTT. It specifies CASSLTGRGDTQYF.

V usage is TRBV12-3 or TRBV12-4 and J usage is TRBJ1-1; D perhaps matches TRBD1 (5 bases). The CDR3 consists of 14 residues. The V gene lost 5 bases and the J gene lost 9 bases, with 19 bases spanning the gap. CDR3 sequence reads: CASSPAGQGLKAFF. The CDR3 DNA follows: TGTGCCAGCAGTCCCGCGGGCCAGGGTCTAAAAGCTTTCTTT.

At least ten counts were recorded for this clonotype. The chain has TRBV6-5 and TRBJ2-1; the D is unclear. This CDR3 region has 15 residues. V gave up 2 bases and J gave up 4 bases, with 12 bases separating them. Germline assignment: CDR1 MNHEY and CDR2 SVGAGI. In nucleotides, the CDR3 is TGTGCCAGCAGTTACAGTCTCGTACCATACAATGAGCAGTTCTTC. Translation: CASSYSLVPYNEQFF.

This rearrangement joins TRBV5-1 to TRBJ1-1; D perhaps matches TRBD1 (6 bases). Deletions cut 0 bases from V and 7 bases from J, with 13 bases between. The V gene's germline CDR1 is SGHRS and CDR2 YFSETQ. The CDR3 runs 14 residues. This CDR3 reads CASSLDRAVVEAFF. For the CDR3, the DNA is TGCGCCAGCAGCTTGGACAGGGCGGTGGTTGAAGCTTTCTTT.

CDR3 sequence: CASSLSRPGLDSPLHF. Written as DNA, the CDR3 is TGTGCCAGCAGCCTATCTCGGCCAGGCTTGGATTCACCCCTCCACTTT. This chain joins TRBV5-5 and TRBJ1-6, with no clear D. V lost 4 bases and J 8 bases, leaving 19 bases between the germline ends. Per germline, CDR1 SGHKS and CDR2 YYEKEE (reference sequence). This CDR3 has 16 residues.

This clonotype has at least ten counts. The chain recombines TRBV29-1 with TRBJ2-2; possibly TRBD1 for D (6 bases). The CDR3 covers 12 residues. From germline, CDR1 is SQVTM and CDR2 ANQGSEA. Trimming took 6 bases from V and 6 from J, leaving 11 bases between them. CDR3 region: CSVSGQPGELFF. The CDR3 nucleotides read TGCAGCGTGTCCGGACAGCCCGGGGAGCTGTTTTTT.